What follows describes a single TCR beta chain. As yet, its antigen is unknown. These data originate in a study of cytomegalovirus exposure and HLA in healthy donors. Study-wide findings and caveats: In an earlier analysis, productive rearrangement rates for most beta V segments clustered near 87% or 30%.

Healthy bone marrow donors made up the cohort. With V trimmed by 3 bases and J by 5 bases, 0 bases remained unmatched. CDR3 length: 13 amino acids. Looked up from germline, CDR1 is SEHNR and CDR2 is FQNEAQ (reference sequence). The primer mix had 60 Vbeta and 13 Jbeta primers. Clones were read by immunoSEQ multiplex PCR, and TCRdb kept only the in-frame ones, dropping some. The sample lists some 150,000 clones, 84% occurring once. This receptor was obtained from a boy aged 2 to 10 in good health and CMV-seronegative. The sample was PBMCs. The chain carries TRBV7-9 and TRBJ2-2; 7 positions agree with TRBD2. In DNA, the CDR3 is TGTGCCAGCAGCTTGGGGGGGACCGGGGAGCTGTTTTTT. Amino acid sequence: CASSLGGTGELFF.